This T cell receptor beta chain was obtained from a study of cytomegalovirus exposure and HLA in healthy donors. This clone was counted only a few times. Primers included in the PCR were 60 Vbeta and 13 Jbeta primers. This table comes from immunoSEQ multiplex PCR, and its TCRdb copy is limited to in-frame clones, with some not included. The sample yields fewer than 120,000 clones, around 80% seen once. Germline trimming cut 6 bases from V and 0 bases from J; bases unmatched to any gene: 4. The CDR3 spans 14 residues. The germline CDR1 and CDR2 sequences are SGHAT and FQNNGV. The material sequenced was PBMCs. The chain links TRBV11-2 to TRBJ2-7; 8 nucleotides match TRBD1. This sequence was found in a man between 25 and 39 years old in good health and CMV-seropositive. CDR3 coding DNA: TGTGCCAGCAGGGGACAGGCGACCTCCTACGAGCAGTACTTC. It is translated as CASRGQATSYEQYF.